This T cell receptor beta chain was retrieved from a study of shared clonotypes between healthy human individuals (dated by TCRdb to the early 2020s). Context from the whole study: Two women and a few men aged 18 to 49 years were included in the cohort. Per donor, three plates each were used for CD4 naive and CD4 memory, two for CD8 naive, and one for CD8 memory. The study deeply sequenced blood TCR repertoires of several healthy adults to estimate repertoire size and the extent of clonotype sharing between individuals. Libraries were prepared and TCR repertoires were sequenced by different laboratories using diverse techniques, in order to increase sequencing depth and limit assay-specific biases. Between about 0.85 and 9.5 billion PBMCs per donor were obtained by leukapheresis.

Findings and caveats that apply to the study as a whole: Compared with non-shared clonotypes, the clonotypes found in all four sorted-subset donors had higher generation probabilities. Pairwise subsampling indicated that sequencing depth was expected to affect the degree of clonotype sharing among donors. Sampling was restricted to blood, and TCR repertoires in tissue are likely to differ from TCR repertoires in blood. When four donors were compared, the shared fraction of clonotypes was about 5% for naive CD4, about 4% for naive CD8, more than 2% for memory CD4, and roughly 0.43% for memory CD8. The genetic and exposure-history diversity represented was limited by the small number of donors. Naive subsets generally had larger estimated clonotype richness than memory subsets did. Even with the large sequencing depth, rarefaction of the sorted-subset datasets indicated that sequencing was incomplete.

The CDR3 contains 14 residues, cysteine and phenylalanine counted. Just the 42-base CDR3 DNA is kept, in frame starting at base 1. CDR1 LNHDA and CDR2 SQIVND are derived from the germline V gene (reference sequence). V loses 3 bases, J loses 5 bases, and the germline ends lie 13 bases apart. Concerning this clone itself: Its antigen is not yet known. Per-nucleotide qualities are absent, and no much larger clonotype sits a single base away.

The donors were healthy, HIV-negative adults with no recently reported acute infections or vaccinations. All donors were Caucasian adults living in Nashville, Tennessee, USA. Magnetic negative selection was used to enrich CD4+ T cells, after which naive cells were positively selected on CD45RA and the negative fraction became the memory subset. Blood was obtained by leukapheresis, after which PBMCs were separated by Ficoll-Histopaque density gradient centrifugation and cryopreserved in liquid nitrogen vapor phase. Analytical flow cytometry was used to check the purity and quantity of every magnetically sorted T cell population. Genomic DNA was isolated from each sorted fraction and quantified by UV absorbance on a Nanodrop 2000c. Using the deep immunoSEQ assay, multiplex PCR amplified TCR CDR3 regions from genomic DNA. Extracted genomic DNA from each cell subset was distributed evenly across all wells of several immunoSEQ 96-well plates, and each plate was treated as a replicate. Each replicate PCR for sorted subsets received around 210 ng genomic DNA, equal to tens of thousands of T cell genomes. Purified libraries were quantified with a Qubit 3.0 fluorometer, sized on a Bioanalyzer 2100, and re-quantified with the KAPA Library Quantification kit. Every immunoSEQ 96-well plate was sequenced on a separate single-read 150-cycle Illumina NextSeq 550 flow cell. The published analysis was carried out like this. Because the immunoSEQ output included only junctional sequences and no quality scores, the filtering could not be the same as the filtering used for full-length reads. Sequences were annotated with PyIR, a Python wrapper for IgBLAST v1.9, using IMGT germline references to assign V/J genes and CDR3. Any read was removed if the V/J assignment was weak (E-value above 1e-6), the CDR3 was missing, or the read contained stop codons, out-of-frame junctions, or ambiguous translated residues. V3J clonotypes were defined by identical inferred V gene, J gene, and CDR3 amino acid sequence. Percentage overlap between repertoires was computed as shared unique clonotypes divided by the size of the smaller repertoire. RTK rarefaction, the Chao1 estimator, and Recon v2.1 estimates of unobserved clonotypes were used to assess repertoire richness. Generation probabilities for all TCRbeta clonotypes obtained by the gDNA method from a handful of donors were computed using OLGA. Held by TCRdb, this immuneACCESS table contains in-frame sequences only and omits some clones. Under half of the omission traces to an unresolved V gene where checked; the cause of the rest is unknown. The D gene and trimming were derived from the DNA, and the V and J assignments and clone size from that table. This sample comprises fewer than 2.5 million clones, more than 85% of them detected only once. Jointly, the top ten make up 0.36% of the sample.

The chain is made from TRBV19 and TRBJ2-5, with TRBD2 as a weak D call on 6 bases. The sequence derives from a man younger than 30 in good health. Some clones in this sample may be carry-over from other donors' samples. Specimen: naive CD4+ T cells from PBMCs. The sample's cell subset or site label, decoded: CD45RA+ positively selected. For the CDR3, the sequence is CASSMREVGETQYF. The DNA is TGTGCCAGTAGTATGAGGGAGGTGGGGGAGACCCAGTACTTC.